This T cell receptor (beta chain) was captured in a study of T cells in narcolepsy. Background on the study: Donors had narcolepsy type 1 or type 2, or were healthy controls. Study results and caveats: Some memory CD4+ repertoires had no autoreactive clone sequences. Autoreactive HCRT-specific and TRIB2-specific clonotypes were marked in same-patient CSF-versus-blood CD4+ comparisons. Blood of same and different patients, but not healthy controls, reportedly held recurring autoreactive clonotypes.

Trimming took 0 bases from V and 9 from J, leaving 15 bases between them. CDR3 length equals 15 residues. Remarks on this clone: The antigen is not known.

TCRdb's copy holds only in-frame clones and misses some; the assay was immunoSEQ multiplex PCR. The table includes approximately 28,000 clones, roughly four fifths detected once. The TCR was taken from a human donor in good health. Sequenced material: memory (CD45RA-) CD4+ T cells from blood. The gene calls are TRBV23-1 and TRBJ1-5; D is unclear. TRBV23-1 is an ORF; its function is uncertain. DNA of the CDR3: TGCGCCAGCAGTCAATCCAACGGGTCCAGAGGGCCCCAGCATTTT. It specifies CASSQSNGSRGPQHF.